This entry lists 28 T cell receptor beta chains sequenced from one sample in a study of response to subunit inactivated influenza vaccine. TCRdb ran MiXCR on the RT-PCR reads and lists one entry per CDR3 protein. In the table there are 600,000 to 850,000 distinct CDR3 sequences, 12% to 15% of which are singletons. Here the sequenced sample was PBMCs from blood, taken 14 days before vaccination. Every receptor here comes from a man in his fifties or sixties who received an inactivated influenza vaccine.

The chain's CDR3 is CASSPPTGTGSYEQYF. The CDR3 nucleotides are TGTGCCAGCAGCCCACCTACCGGGACCGGATCCTACGAGCAGTACTTC. The rearrangement links TRBV4-2 to TRBJ2-7; D is perhaps TRBD1 or TRBD2 (5 bases each). The germline V and J ends were trimmed by 4 bases and 1 base, with 17 bases remaining between them. Per germline, CDR1 LGHNA and CDR2 YNFKEQ. This CDR3 has 16 residues.

This clonotype has just a few counts. The chain is built from TRBV6-1 and TRBJ2-2; D possibly corresponds to TRBD1 (5 bases). The ends were cut back, 4 bases at V and 5 bases at J, with 14 bases in the middle. The CDR3 is 15 amino acids. Germline V gene lookup returns CDR1 MNHNS and CDR2 SASEGT. CDR3 in DNA: TGTGCCAGCAGTGTAAGCTTAGCAGGGACCGGGGAGCTGTTTTTT. Residues: CASSVSLAGTGELFF.

This chain links TRBV7-6 with TRBJ2-2, with D unresolved. The CDR3 contains 13 residues. The germline V gene has CDR1 SGHVS and CDR2 FNYEAQ. Trimming removed 4 bases at V and 7 bases at J, with 10 bases between. The CDR3 DNA is TGTGCCAGCAGCTCTGGACGGATCGGGGAGCTGTTTTTT. Translating gives CASSSGRIGELFF.

The table lists this clonotype with a few counts. This chain joins TRBV20-1 and TRBJ2-7; TRBD1 agrees at 7 bases. The trim removed 5 bases at V and 0 bases at J, leaving 7 bases unmatched. The CDR3 totals 14 residues. Germline CDR1 DFQATT, CDR2 SNEGSKA (reference sequence). The CDR3 sequence is CSAAWAGGSYEQYF. DNA for the CDR3: TGCAGTGCTGCGTGGGCAGGGGGCTCCTACGAGCAGTACTTC.

This clonotype has only a few counts. The V call is TRBV7-2, the J call TRBJ2-7; 10 bases align to TRBD1. Trimming removed 5 bases from V and 7 bases from J; junction bases left unmatched: 8. Germline V gene data show CDR1 as SGHTA and CDR2 as FQGNSA. This CDR3 has 14 amino acids. CDR3 residues: CASSLTGGPIEQYF. The CDR3, as DNA: TGTGCCAGCAGCCTGACAGGGGGCCCGATAGAGCAGTACTTC. The complete variable domain, with remaining parts taken from reference TRBV7-2 and TRBJ2-7, reads GAGVSQSPSNKVTEKGKDVELRCDPISGHTALYWYRQSLGQGLEFLIYFQGNSAPDKSGLPSDRFSAERTGGSVSTLTIQRTQQEDSAVYLCASSLTGGPIEQYFGPGTRLTVT.

This clonotype was seen a handful of times. V gene TRBV20-1 combines with J gene TRBJ1-1, with 7 nucleotides matching TRBD1. The germline V gene encodes CDR1 DFQATT and CDR2 SNEGSKA (reference sequence). The V gene end was trimmed by 0 bases and the J gene end by 2 bases; junction bases not matched to a gene: 6. The CDR3 covers 15 residues. The CDR3 loop is CSARDGGTANTEAFF. DNA of the CDR3: TGCAGTGCTAGAGATGGCGGGACAGCTAACACTGAAGCTTTCTTT.

This clonotype was detected a few times. This chain links TRBV20-1 with TRBJ2-3, with TRBD2 identical over 7 bases. Germline V gene lookup returns CDR1 DFQATT and CDR2 SNEGSKA (reference sequence). With 5 bases clipped from V and 4 bases from J, the junction kept 9 bases outside the gene matches. This CDR3 contains 14 residues. The CDR3 loop reads CSAQGVGGADTQYF. The CDR3 nucleotides are TGCAGTGCTCAGGGCGTGGGGGGGGCAGATACGCAGTATTTT.

The chain recombines TRBV20-1 with TRBJ2-2; 10 bases fit TRBD2. CDR1 is DFQATT and CDR2 is SNEGSKA in the germline V gene (reference sequence). V lost 0 bases and J lost 7; bases outside the gene matches: 8. The CDR3 extends over 16 amino acids. The CDR3 region is CSARDKSGRAYGELFF. The CDR3 DNA follows: TGCAGTGCTAGAGATAAGAGCGGGAGGGCCTACGGGGAGCTGTTTTTT.

This clonotype was recorded at least ten times. CDR3 nucleotides: TGTGCCATCAGTGAGTCTGGGAATGAGCAGTTCTTC. Protein product: CAISESGNEQFF. The chain uses TRBV10-3 and TRBJ2-1; D is unclear. The CDR3 extends over 12 amino acids. Germline CDR1 is ENHRY and CDR2 is SYGVKD. The V and J ends lost 0 bases and 7 bases respectively, with 4 bases between them.

This clonotype has more than one count but fewer than ten. The CDR3 is CSASSPSGSTDTQYF. The CDR3, as DNA: TGCAGTGCTAGCTCCCCAAGCGGGAGCACAGATACGCAGTATTTT. This chain joins TRBV20-1 and TRBJ2-3; maybe TRBD2 (6 bases). V was pared by 3 bases and J by 0 bases, with 13 bases between. Germline-derived CDR1 and CDR2 are DFQATT and SNEGSKA (reference sequence). The CDR3 sequence is 15 residues long.

This clonotype was seen repeatedly, ten times or more. The chain carries TRBV4-3 and TRBJ2-7; unclear D gene. Trimming removed 0 bases from V and 2 bases from J, with 8 bases in between. Per germline, CDR1 LGHNA and CDR2 YSLEER. This CDR3 has 14 residues. CDR3 DNA sequence: TGCGCCAGCAGCCAAGATGAACAGACCTACGAGCAGTACTTC. Translation gives CASSQDEQTYEQYF.

This chain links TRBV25-1 with TRBJ2-1, with 11 bases lining up with TRBD1. Per the germline V gene, CDR1 is MGHDK and CDR2 is SYGVNS. This CDR3 comprises 15 residues. V was pared by 7 bases and J by 9 bases, with 11 bases of the junction left unmatched. The chain's CDR3 is CASTGQGALPSEQFF. DNA of the CDR3: TGTGCCAGCACCGGACAGGGGGCCCTTCCGAGTGAGCAGTTCTTC.

The V and J genes are TRBV24-1 and TRBJ2-2; TRBD1 might be the D (6 bases). The CDR3 extends over 15 amino acids. Germline-derived CDR1 and CDR2 are KGHDR and SFDVKD. Trimming removed 0 bases at V and 6 bases at J, with 10 bases between. CDR3 nucleotide sequence: TGTGCCACCAGTGATTTGAGCCAGGGGTCCGGGGAGCTGTTTTTT. It is translated as CATSDLSQGSGELFF.

The CDR3 DNA follows: TGTGCCATCAGTGAGTCGGGACAGATGAACACCGGGGAGCTGTTTTTT. It specifies CAISESGQMNTGELFF. The V gene is TRBV10-3, the J gene TRBJ2-2, with 7 bases identical to TRBD1. The germline V gene encodes CDR1 ENHRY and CDR2 SYGVKD. The CDR3 runs 16 residues. Losses at the gene ends were 0 bases for V and 1 base for J; bases not matched to a gene: 2.

In this sample, this clonotype turned up many times. J is TRBJ2-5 and V is TRBV12-3 or TRBV12-4; D is unclear. The V gene lost 6 bases and the J gene lost 4 bases, with 9 bases spanning the gap. The CDR3 length is 12 residues. CDR3: CASSLRPETQYF. CDR3 DNA sequence: TGTGCCAGCAGCCTAAGGCCAGAGACCCAGTACTTC.

This chain links TRBV7-2 with TRBJ1-4; 10 nucleotides line up with TRBD1. There are 15 residues in the CDR3. Germline V CDR1 and CDR2: SGHTA, FQGNSA. J was trimmed by 7 bases and V by 2 bases; bases with no gene match: 4. CDR3 sequence: CASSLSGTGAEKLFF. CDR3 nucleotides: TGTGCCAGCAGCTTATCCGGGACAGGGGCTGAAAAACTGTTTTTT.

This clonotype was counted at least ten times. This chain links TRBV11-2 with TRBJ2-2; D gene unclear. V was cut by 6 bases and J by 1 base, with 9 bases left in between. The CDR3 contains 14 residues. The V gene's germline CDR1 is SGHAT and CDR2 FQNNGV. CDR3 nucleotides: TGTGCCAGCAGTCCGACATTGAACACCGGGGAGCTGTTTTTT. Its protein is CASSPTLNTGELFF.

This clonotype has a handful of counts. The V and J genes are TRBV5-1 and TRBJ2-1; unclear D gene. From germline, CDR1 is SGHRS and CDR2 YFSETQ. This CDR3 is built from 16 residues. V lost 4 bases and J 3 bases, leaving 17 bases between the germline ends. As DNA, the CDR3 is TGCGCCAGCAGCGAGGATGGGCATCAGGACTACAATGAGCAGTTCTTC. Amino acids: CASSEDGHQDYNEQFF.

This clonotype was detected many times. The V gene is TRBV4-2, the J gene TRBJ1-6; D gene unclear. Trimming took off 0 bases at V and 8 bases at J, with 5 bases between the two ends. CDR1 and CDR2 from the germline V gene are LGHNA and YNFKEQ. This CDR3 contains 13 residues. CDR3 DNA sequence: TGTGCCAGCAGCCAAGATCGTGATTCACCCCTCCACTTT. It encodes CASSQDRDSPLHF.

This clonotype was seen only a few times. V and J are TRBV7-9 and TRBJ1-2; D not resolved. The germline V gene has CDR1 SEHNR and CDR2 FQNEAQ (reference sequence). V was clipped by 3 bases and J by 7 bases, with 15 bases between them. The CDR3 length is 14 residues. CDR3 sequence reads: CASSFPGGSGGYTF. The CDR3 DNA reads TGTGCCAGCAGCTTCCCGGGTGGAAGTGGTGGCTACACCTTC.

CDR3 protein: CASSEYGGISTDTQYF. CDR3 in DNA: TGTGCCAGCAGTGAATACGGGGGGATTAGCACAGATACGCAGTATTTT. The chain employs TRBV25-1 and TRBJ2-3; 7 bases are shared with TRBD2. The CDR3 covers 16 residues. Per germline, CDR1 MGHDK and CDR2 SYGVNS. The V segment lost 0 bases and the J segment 0 bases; nucleotides outside the gene matches: 3.

V usage is TRBV28 and J usage is TRBJ2-7; no clear D gene. There are 15 residues in the CDR3. With 6 bases removed from V and 4 bases from J, the gap between germline ends came to 19 bases. Germline V lookup: CDR1 MDHEN, CDR2 SYDVKM. The CDR3 DNA reads as TGTGCCAGCAGCCCGGGCGGCCCCGCTGAATACGAGCAGTACTTC. Its translation: CASSPGGPAEYEQYF.

The V and J genes are TRBV6-1 and TRBJ1-6; D is undetermined. In germline, CDR1 is MNHNS, CDR2 SASEGT. Deletions cut 7 bases from V and 0 bases from J, with 13 bases between. The CDR3 extends over 16 amino acids. The CDR3 protein is CASTPRGVSYNSPLHF. For the CDR3, the DNA is TGTGCCAGCACCCCTCGGGGTGTCTCCTATAATTCACCCCTCCACTTT.

This clonotype has a count of ten or more. This rearrangement joins TRBV6-2 or TRBV6-3 to TRBJ2-6; TRBD1 is a possible D gene (5 bases). V shed 7 bases and J shed 0 bases, with 22 bases lying between them. The CDR3 contains 19 residues. CDR1 MNHEY and CDR2 SVGEGT come from the germline V gene. CDR3 sequence (DNA): TGTGCCAGCACCGATCCCAGGGTATATGTAACCTCTGGGGCCAACGTCCTGACTTTC. It codes for CASTDPRVYVTSGANVLTF.

This clonotype was detected many times. The V call is TRBV6-6, the J call TRBJ2-1; unclear D gene. CDR3 length equals 12 residues. CDR1 is MNHNY, CDR2 SVGAGI, per germline (reference sequence). V lost 3 bases and J 7 bases, leaving 7 bases between the germline ends. The CDR3 region is CASSYAGNEQFF. The CDR3 bases are TGTGCCAGCAGTTATGCAGGAAATGAGCAGTTCTTC.

Only a few counts were recorded for this clonotype. The chain is built from TRBV11-2 and TRBJ2-1; D possibly corresponds to TRBD2 (9 bases). V lost 5 bases and J lost 10, with 18 bases in between. CDR1 and CDR2 (germline): SGHAT, FQNNGV. This CDR3 spans 14 amino acids. The CDR3 loop reads CASSQGASGDEQFF. The CDR3 DNA is TGTGCCAGCAGCCAGGGGGCTAGCGGGGACGAGCAGTTCTTC.

This clonotype was counted between two and nine times. V usage is TRBV4-2 and J usage is TRBJ2-1, with TRBD1 matching 8 bases. There are 14 residues in the CDR3. Germline trimming cut 0 bases from V and 6 bases from J; bases unmatched to any gene: 1. CDR1 is LGHNA and CDR2 is YNFKEQ in the germline V gene. The CDR3 loop reads CASSQEQGGNEQFF. The CDR3 DNA sequence: TGTGCCAGCAGCCAAGAACAGGGGGGCAATGAGCAGTTCTTC.

The table lists this clonotype with a few counts. The chain couples TRBV6-2 or TRBV6-3 to TRBJ2-3; weak D call: TRBD2 (5 bases). The V end was cut by 6 bases, the J end by 2 bases, with 18 bases between. CDR3 length: 16 amino acids. The germline V gene has CDR1 MNHEY and CDR2 SVGEGT. The CDR3: CASSNSPMGDTDTQYF. The DNA for the CDR3 is TGTGCCAGCAGCAACTCGCCCATGGGAGACACAGATACGCAGTATTTT.